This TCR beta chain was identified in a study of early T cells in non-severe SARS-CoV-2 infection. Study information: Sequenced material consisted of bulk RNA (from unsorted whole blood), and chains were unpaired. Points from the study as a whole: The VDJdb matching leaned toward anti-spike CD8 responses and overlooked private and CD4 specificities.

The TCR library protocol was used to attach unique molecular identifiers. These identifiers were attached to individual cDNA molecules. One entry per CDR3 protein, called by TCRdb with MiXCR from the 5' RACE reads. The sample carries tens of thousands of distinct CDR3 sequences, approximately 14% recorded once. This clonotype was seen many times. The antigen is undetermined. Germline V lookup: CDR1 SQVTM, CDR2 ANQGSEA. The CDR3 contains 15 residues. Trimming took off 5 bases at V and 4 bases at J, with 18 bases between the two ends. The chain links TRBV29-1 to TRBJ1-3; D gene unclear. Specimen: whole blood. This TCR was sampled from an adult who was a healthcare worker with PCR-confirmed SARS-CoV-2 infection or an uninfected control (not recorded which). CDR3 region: CSVWGGNIHGNTIYF. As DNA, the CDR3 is TGCAGCGTTTGGGGTGGAAACATCCACGGAAACACCATATATTTT. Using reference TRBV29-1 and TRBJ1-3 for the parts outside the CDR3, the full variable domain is SAVISQKPSRDICQRGTSLTIQCQVDSQVTMMFWYRQQPGQSLTLIATANQGSEATYESGFVIDKFPISRPNLTFSTLTVSNMSPEDSSIYLCSVWGGNIHGNTIYFGEGSWLTVV.